This passage covers 26 T cell receptor beta chains from one sample sequenced in a study of cytomegalovirus exposure and HLA in healthy donors. Researchers ran the PCR with 60 Vbeta and 13 Jbeta primers. The method was immunoSEQ multiplex PCR; TCRdb's version includes in-frame clones alone and lacks a portion of them. Of some 140,000 clones in the sample, roughly 79% are singletons; the top ten hold 1.1%. The source material was PBMCs. These receptors all stem from a male donor in good health and CMV-seronegative.

The chain is built from TRBV5-6 and TRBJ1-1; D may be TRBD1 (5 bases). V lost 4 bases and J 6 bases, leaving 13 bases between the germline ends. The CDR3 is 13 amino acids. Germline V gives CDR1 SGHDT, CDR2 YYEEEE. The CDR3, as DNA: TGTGCCAGCAGCACCGGGTCGGGGGCTGAAGCTTTCTTT. Its translation: CASSTGSGAEAFF.

The chain recombines TRBV14 with TRBJ2-7; D ambiguous. The CDR3 extends over 15 amino acids. The germline gives CDR1 SGHDN, CDR2 FVKESK. Trimming removed 6 bases at V and 2 bases at J, with 17 bases between. The CDR3 here is CASSPGPGQAYEQYF. CDR3 in DNA: TGTGCCAGCAGTCCCGGTCCAGGCCAGGCCTACGAGCAGTACTTC.

V gene TRBV2 combines with J gene TRBJ2-3, with 9 bases fitting TRBD2. CDR1 is SNHLY and CDR2 is FYNNEI in the germline V gene. Trimming took 6 bases from V and 3 from J; bases not matched to a gene: 10. The CDR3 totals 16 residues. CDR3 in amino acids: CASSQRGTSFTDTQYF. The DNA for the CDR3 is TGTGCCAGCAGCCAAAGAGGGACTAGCTTTACAGATACGCAGTATTTT.

This sequence joins TRBV6-1 and TRBJ1-5; perhaps TRBD1 as D (6 bases). The length of the CDR3 is 14 residues. The V end lost 4 bases, the J end lost 7 bases, and 14 bases lay between the germline ends. Germline CDR1 and CDR2: MNHNS and SASEGT. CDR3: CASSVNRANQPQHF. The DNA for the CDR3 is TGTGCCAGCAGTGTGAACAGGGCTAACCAGCCCCAGCATTTT.

In regard to this clone: This CDR3 is also generated by other DNA sequences in the sample. The V gene is TRBV27, the J gene TRBJ1-4; perhaps TRBD1 as D (5 bases). Germline V gives CDR1 MNHEY, CDR2 SMNVEV (reference sequence). Deletions cut 4 bases from V and 5 bases from J, with 8 bases between. This CDR3 is 13 amino acids long. CDR3 protein: CASSSRGNEKLFF. The CDR3, as DNA: TGTGCCAGCAGTTCACGGGGGAATGAAAAACTGTTTTTT.

This chain links TRBV9 with TRBJ2-5; 7 nucleotides match TRBD2. Per germline, CDR1 SGDLS and CDR2 YYNGEE. CDR3 length: 16 amino acids. V lost 6 bases to trimming and J lost 1 base; unmatched junction nucleotides: 12. The CDR3 sequence: CASTRQSGGAQETQYF. CDR3 nucleotide sequence: TGTGCCAGCACCCGACAGTCGGGGGGAGCCCAAGAGACCCAGTACTTC.

V is TRBV7-2 and J is TRBJ2-1, with 7 bases that match TRBD1. J was trimmed by 6 bases and V by 2 bases; bases with no gene match: 13. The CDR3 spans 17 residues. Germline V CDR1 and CDR2: SGHTA, FQGNSA. In DNA form, the CDR3 reads TGTGCCAGCAGCTTAACCCCTACGACAGGGAAACGCAATGAGCAGTTCTTC. It encodes CASSLTPTTGKRNEQFF.

CDR3 sequence (DNA): TGCAGTGCTAGCTCGCCGGGAGCACAGTACTTC. It codes for CSASSPGAQYF. V is TRBV20-1 and J is TRBJ2-7; maybe TRBD2 (6 bases). Trimming removed 3 bases from V and 10 bases from J, with 13 bases in between. Per the germline V gene, CDR1 is DFQATT and CDR2 is SNEGSKA (reference sequence). This CDR3 has 11 residues.

As regards this clone: One end of the junction fails to match germline, which may point to a read error. The chain employs TRBV6-5 and TRBJ2-5; D possibly corresponds to TRBD2 (5 bases). Germline assignment: CDR1 MNHEY and CDR2 SVGAGI. This CDR3 spans 13 amino acids. CDR3 in amino acids: CASSPTQTGSGDF. The CDR3 DNA is TGTGCCAGCAGCCCCACCCAAACCGGGTCCGGGGACTTC.

J is TRBJ2-2 and V is TRBV9; 7 bases align to TRBD1. The CDR3 runs to 17 residues. Unmatched junction bases numbered 8, after V lost 1 base and J lost 2 bases. Germline V CDR1 and CDR2: SGDLS, YYNGEE. The CDR3 region has the DNA TGTGCCAGCAGCGTATCATCGGGGACAGCTAACACCGGGGAGCTGTTTTTT. Encoded protein: CASSVSSGTANTGELFF.

The chain joins TRBV5-1 to TRBJ2-2; TRBD1 matches 8 bases. The J segment lost 7 bases and the V segment lost 1 base, leaving 6 bases of the junction unmatched. Looked up from germline, CDR1 is SGHRS and CDR2 is YFSETQ. CDR3 length: 15 residues. The CDR3 loop reads CASSLSRGRVGELFF. The CDR3 nucleotides read TGCGCCAGCAGCTTGTCCAGGGGGCGAGTCGGGGAGCTGTTTTTT.

This rearrangement joins TRBV27 to TRBJ2-1; D is unclear. Germline V lookup: CDR1 MNHEY, CDR2 SMNVEV (reference sequence). The CDR3 loop spans 14 amino acids. V was shortened by 3 bases and J by 6 bases, with 12 bases between the two germline ends. In nucleotides, the CDR3 is TGTGCCAGCAGTTTGACCCGTCGGAGCAATGAGCAGTTCTTC. Translation: CASSLTRRSNEQFF.

The rearrangement links TRBV2 to TRBJ2-5, with a weak D call TRBD2 (7 bases). The ends were cut back, 9 bases at V and 5 bases at J, with 19 bases in the middle. Germline values: CDR1 SNHLY, CDR2 FYNNEI. CDR3 length: 14 residues. The CDR3 coding sequence is TGTGCCAGTGGGAGGGGGGGACTTGGGGAGACCCAGTACTTC. Amino acids: CASGRGGLGETQYF.

This chain uses TRBV28 with TRBJ1-1; D ambiguous. The V end lost 2 bases, the J end lost 1 base, and 14 bases lay between the germline ends. The length of the CDR3 is 16 residues. In germline, CDR1 is MDHEN, CDR2 SYDVKM. The CDR3: CASSLVFGKGNTEAFF. CDR3 nucleotide sequence: TGTGCCAGCAGTTTAGTTTTCGGGAAGGGGAACACTGAAGCTTTCTTT.

The chain joins TRBV7-2 to TRBJ2-7, with unresolved D. Trimming shortened V by 5 bases and J by 7 bases, and 18 bases separated the two germline ends. This CDR3 region has 14 residues. Germline-derived CDR1 and CDR2 are SGHTA and FQGNSA. The CDR3 nucleotides read TGTGCCAGCAGCCCCGAGGCCATTTGGCGGGAGCAGTACTTC. This encodes CASSPEAIWREQYF.

This clone was seen a few times. V gene TRBV10-1 combines with J gene TRBJ2-4; 7 nucleotides match TRBD1. Losses at the gene ends were 3 bases for V and 5 bases for J; bases not matched to a gene: 4. Germline-derived CDR1 and CDR2 are WNHNN and SYGVQD (reference sequence). The CDR3 is made up of 14 amino acids. CDR3 coding DNA: TGCGCCAGCAGTGAAAGGACAGGAGAAAACATTCAGTACTTC. Residues: CASSERTGENIQYF.

The genes are TRBV2 and TRBJ2-7; 11 positions match TRBD2. The CDR3 totals 15 residues. Trimming removed 6 bases from V and 3 bases from J; junction bases left unmatched: 7. The germline V gene has CDR1 SNHLY and CDR2 FYNNEI. The DNA for the CDR3 is TGTGCCAGCAGCCGTCTAGCGGGGGGCGTCTACGAGCAGTACTTC. Protein product: CASSRLAGGVYEQYF.

There are a few counts of this clone. The chain couples TRBV6-5 to TRBJ1-2; the D gene is possibly TRBD1 (5 bases). Germline assignment: CDR1 MNHEY and CDR2 SVGAGI. V was cut by 0 bases and J by 6 bases, with 11 bases left in between. The CDR3 has 14 residues. In nucleotides, the CDR3 is TGTGCCAGCAGTTACTCGAGGCAGGGAAATGGCTACACCTTC. Translating gives CASSYSRQGNGYTF.

The chain combines TRBV1 with TRBJ1-5. TRBV1 constitutes a pseudogene. The CDR3 consists of 16 residues. The CDR3 is CTSSLLPDSGGQPQHF. The CDR3 nucleotides read TGCACCAGCAGCCTTCTCCCGGACAGCGGGGGTCAGCCCCAGCATTTT.

The chain recombines TRBV4-2 with TRBJ1-2; D remains unclear. The CDR3 is made up of 13 amino acids. CDR1 and CDR2 from the germline V gene are LGHNA and YNFKEQ. Trimming pared 4 bases from V and 4 bases from J, leaving 10 bases between. The CDR3 DNA sequence: TGTGCCAGCAGCCCGACAACTTCCTATGGCTACACCTTC. This gives the protein CASSPTTSYGYTF.

V is TRBV9 and J is TRBJ2-7, with 7 positions matching TRBD1. V was pared by 0 bases and J by 2 bases, with 5 bases of the junction left unmatched. Germline V gene sequence: CDR1 SGDLS, CDR2 YYNGEE. The CDR3 covers 15 residues. The CDR3 protein is CASSVATGDTYEQYF. Written as DNA, the CDR3 is TGTGCCAGCAGCGTAGCTACAGGGGATACCTACGAGCAGTACTTC.

The chain combines TRBV5-1 with TRBJ1-1; D perhaps matches TRBD1 (6 bases). This CDR3 contains 15 residues. Trimming cost V 3 bases and J 1 base, with 13 bases left between them. CDR1 and CDR2 (germline): SGHRS, YFSETQ. The CDR3 nucleotides read TGCGCCAGCAGCTCTTCGACAGGCTCGAACACTGAAGCTTTCTTT. Amino acids: CASSSSTGSNTEAFF.

The rearrangement links TRBV11-3 to TRBJ2-3; the match to TRBD1 covers 7 bases. Germline CDR1 reads SGHNT; CDR2 reads YENEEA. The V and J ends lost 1 base and 3 bases, in that order; junction bases with no gene match: 7. There are 16 residues in the CDR3. The CDR3 region is CASSLVAGGVTDTQYF. The CDR3 coding sequence is TGTGCCAGCAGCTTAGTTGCAGGGGGAGTAACAGATACGCAGTATTTT.

The chain combines TRBV19 with TRBJ2-6, with TRBD1 matching over 7 bases. Germline loops: CDR1 LNHDA, CDR2 SQIVND (reference sequence). Germline trimming cut 0 bases from V and 0 bases from J; bases unmatched to any gene: 8. The CDR3 contains 19 residues. CDR3 nucleotides: TGTGCCAGTAGTATAGATATCTGGTCAGGGGGCTCTGGGGCCAACGTCCTGACTTTC. Its translation: CASSIDIWSGGSGANVLTF.

In this sample, this clone turned up once. The V gene is TRBV30, the J gene TRBJ1-5; weak D call: TRBD1 (6 bases). Germline assignment: CDR1 GTSNPN and CDR2 SVGIG (reference sequence). CDR3 length: 17 residues. Trimming pared 1 base from V and 0 bases from J, leaving 16 bases between. CDR3 DNA sequence: TGTGCCTGGAGTGGTACCGACAGGAAATATAGCAATCAGCCCCAGCATTTT. It yields the protein CAWSGTDRKYSNQPQHF.

The rearrangement uses TRBV19 and TRBJ1-6, with D unclear. V lost 1 base, J lost 5 bases, and 12 bases lay in between. The CDR3 runs 16 residues. Germline CDR1 is LNHDA and CDR2 is SQIVND (reference sequence). The CDR3 sequence is CASSIGGGRDNSPLHF. DNA for the CDR3: TGTGCCAGTAGTATAGGTGGCGGGCGAGATAATTCACCCCTCCACTTT.